This T cell receptor beta chain was captured by sequencing in a study of identical twins (TCRdb year 2016). Describing the broader study: TCR alpha and beta repertoires from monozygotic twins, unrelated adults of various ages and cord blood were deep-sequenced to test whether fetal clonotypes persist. Replicate twin experiments were performed at different times using different library preparation protocols to rule out contamination. The paper as a whole reports these results and caveats: Abundant cord blood beta clonotypes carried fewer insertions; young adult naive repertoires showed a weaker similar trend, while memory repertoires showed none. Out-of-frame TCR alpha sharing in monozygotic twins was systematically underestimated by recombination models, whereas sharing between unrelated individuals was in agreement with the recombination models. Invariant T cells such as MAIT and iNKT could partly confound zero-insertion analyses, though diverse VJ usage argued against this for most clonotypes. Compared with coincidental sharing between unrelated individuals, out-of-frame TCR alpha sequences shared between twins showed an excess of sequences with low generation probability. The excess sharing between twins in beta out-of-frame sequences was weaker because fewer shared sequences reduced the signal-to-noise ratio. Conclusions relied on cross-sectional statistical analysis, since the same donors could not be followed over many years.

The library was made by 5' RACE. The sequencer listed for this sample is Illumina HiSeq 2000. Template switching introduced a universal primer binding site; the final cDNA contained a unique molecular identifier, enabling accurate counting of TCR cDNA molecules. Specific primers in the conserved constant-segment region were used to synthesize first-strand cDNA for the TCR alpha and beta chains. To control for contamination, every cDNA library was double barcoded, receiving both a SMART-Mk sample barcode and Illumina barcodes. TruSeq adapter sequences along with Illumina sample barcodes were introduced in two successive PCR steps. The Illumina HiSeq platform was used with custom primers to sequence TCR alpha and beta cDNA libraries. The published analysis was carried out like this. Raw reads were processed with MiGEC to extract unique molecular identifiers, and MiXCR was used to determine CDR3 positions. Recombination models were inferred per individual with the repgenHMM and IGoR tools using an EM algorithm. Shared clonotypes were analyzed with the tcR package in R, and sharing was normalized by the product of cloneset sizes. Out-of-frame nonproductive sequences were analyzed to study raw recombination free of thymic and clonal selection effects. TCRdb reran the public reads through fastp at Q25 and MiXCR, keeping productive beta chains. Entries that share a CDR3 protein sequence are merged under the most common genes and DNA. Clone size and V and J calls follow TCRdb, not the original study. The sample has around 250,000 distinct CDR3 sequences on record, 9.5% to 15% of them singletons. The ten largest clonotypes hold roughly 3.7% of the sample.

All donors were healthy Caucasians. The twin cohort comprised three pairs of female monozygotic twins, all aged about 18 to 30 years. Using Miltenyi CD45RO+ enrichment and human naive T-cell isolation kits, memory (CD45RO+) and naive T cells were isolated from PBMC. Points on this clonotype: Its antigen has not been determined. Within one base of it there is no much larger clone, and no base qualities were kept.

These data were likewise used in another study, on yellow fever vaccine responses in identical twins. The second source states: The T cell response to vaccination in identical twins was reported by the authors to appear partly convergent and partly personalized. In identical twins, the study followed T cell clones that responded to the vaccine with precision.

This TCR came from a woman between 18 and 29 years old in good health. Sequenced material: memory (CD45RO+) T cells sorted from blood. The sample's cell subset or site, from its label and the paper: CD45RO+ enriched T cells.

The CDR3 protein is CASQRRRGQGPYEQYF. The DNA sequence is given as TGTGCCAGCCAACGGCGGCGGGGACAGGGACCCTACGAGCAGTACTTC. This chain joins TRBV12-3 or TRBV12-4 to TRBJ2-7, and 9 bases in between align with TRBD1. Here V drops 8 bases and J drops 2 bases, and the junction holds 13 bases not matched to any gene. Measured from the cysteine to the phenylalanine, the CDR3 is 16 residues long. The read is trimmed to its CDR3 DNA, 48 bases read in frame from base 1.